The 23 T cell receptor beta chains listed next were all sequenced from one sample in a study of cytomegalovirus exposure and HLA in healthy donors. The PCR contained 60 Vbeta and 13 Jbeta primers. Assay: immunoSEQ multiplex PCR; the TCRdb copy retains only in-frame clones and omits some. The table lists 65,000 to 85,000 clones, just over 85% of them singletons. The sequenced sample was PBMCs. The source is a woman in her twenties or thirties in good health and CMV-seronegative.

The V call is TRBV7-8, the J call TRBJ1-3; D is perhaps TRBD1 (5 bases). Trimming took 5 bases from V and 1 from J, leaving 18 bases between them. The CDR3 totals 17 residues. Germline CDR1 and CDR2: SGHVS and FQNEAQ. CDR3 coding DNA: TGTGCCAGCAGCCGCCGTGGGGGGGTGGTGTCTGGAAACACCATATATTTT. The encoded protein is CASSRRGGVVSGNTIYF.

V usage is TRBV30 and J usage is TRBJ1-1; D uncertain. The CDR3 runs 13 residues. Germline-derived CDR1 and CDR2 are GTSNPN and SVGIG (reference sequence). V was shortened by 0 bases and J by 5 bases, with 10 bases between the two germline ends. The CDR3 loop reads CAWSVQYGTEAFF. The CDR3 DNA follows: TGTGCCTGGAGTGTACAGTATGGGACTGAAGCTTTCTTT.

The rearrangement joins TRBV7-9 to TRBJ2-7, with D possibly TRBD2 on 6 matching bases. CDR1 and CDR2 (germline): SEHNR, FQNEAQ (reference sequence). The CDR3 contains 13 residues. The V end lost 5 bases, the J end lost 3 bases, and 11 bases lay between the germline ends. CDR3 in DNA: TGTGCCAGCAGCCCCCCCGGGGGCTACGAGCAGTACTTC. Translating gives CASSPPGGYEQYF.

In DNA, the CDR3 is TGTGCCAGCATCACGGCAGGTAATAGCAATCAGCCCCAGCATTTT. Protein: CASITAGNSNQPQHF. The V gene is TRBV28, the J gene TRBJ1-5; D is unclear. Trimming shortened V by 7 bases and J by 0 bases, and 13 bases separated the two germline ends. CDR1 is MDHEN, CDR2 SYDVKM, per germline. The CDR3 is made up of 15 amino acids.

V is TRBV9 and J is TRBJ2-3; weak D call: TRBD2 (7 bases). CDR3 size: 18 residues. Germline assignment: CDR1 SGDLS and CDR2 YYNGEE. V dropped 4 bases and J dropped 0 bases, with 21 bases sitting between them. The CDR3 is CASSSPKMGGRSTDTQYF. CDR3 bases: TGTGCCAGCAGCTCACCCAAAATGGGGGGGCGGAGCACAGATACGCAGTATTTT. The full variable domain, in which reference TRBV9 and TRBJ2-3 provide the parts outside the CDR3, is DSGVTQTPKHLITATGQRVTLRCSPRSGDLSVYWYQQSLDQGLQFLIQYYNGEERAKGNILERFSAQQFPDLHSELNLSSLELGDSALYFCASSSPKMGGRSTDTQYFGPGTRLTVL.

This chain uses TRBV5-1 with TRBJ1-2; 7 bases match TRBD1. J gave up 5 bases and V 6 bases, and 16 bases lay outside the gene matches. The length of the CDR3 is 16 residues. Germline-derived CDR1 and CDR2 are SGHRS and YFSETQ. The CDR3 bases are TGCGCCAGCACCCCAACAGGGGACCCTGAAGTTTATGGCTACACCTTC. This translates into CASTPTGDPEVYGYTF.

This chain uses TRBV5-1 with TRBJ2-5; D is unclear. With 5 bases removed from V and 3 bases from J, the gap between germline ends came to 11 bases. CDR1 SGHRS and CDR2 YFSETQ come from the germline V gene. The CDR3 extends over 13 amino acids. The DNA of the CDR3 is TGCGCCAGCAGTCAATACCTAGAAGAGACCCAGTACTTC. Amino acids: CASSQYLEETQYF.

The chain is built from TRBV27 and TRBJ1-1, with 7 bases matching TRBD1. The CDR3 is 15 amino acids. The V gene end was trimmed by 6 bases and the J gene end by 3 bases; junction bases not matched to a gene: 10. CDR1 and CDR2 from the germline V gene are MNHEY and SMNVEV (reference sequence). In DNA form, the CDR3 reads TGTGCCAGCAGAATTTACAGGGGCGGGCACACTGAAGCTTTCTTT. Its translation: CASRIYRGGHTEAFF.

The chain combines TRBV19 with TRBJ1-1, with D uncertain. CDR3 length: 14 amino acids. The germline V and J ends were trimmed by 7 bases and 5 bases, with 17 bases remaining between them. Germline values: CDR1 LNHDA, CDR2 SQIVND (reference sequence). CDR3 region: CASKVSSAFTEAFF. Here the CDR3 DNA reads TGTGCCAGTAAGGTGTCAAGCGCTTTTACTGAAGCTTTCTTT.

CDR3 sequence reads: CASSSSGGRGSGELFF. DNA for the CDR3: TGTGCCAGCAGTTCCTCCGGTGGGAGGGGGTCCGGGGAGCTGTTTTTT. The chain is built from TRBV28 and TRBJ2-2, with D possibly TRBD2 on 7 matching bases. Trimming cost V 4 bases and J 6 bases, with 18 bases left between them. The CDR3 extends over 16 amino acids. Germline V gene data show CDR1 as MDHEN and CDR2 as SYDVKM.

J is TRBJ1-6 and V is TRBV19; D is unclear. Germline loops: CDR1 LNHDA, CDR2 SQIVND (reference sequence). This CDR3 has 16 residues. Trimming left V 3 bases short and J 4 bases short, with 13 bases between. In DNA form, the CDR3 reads TGTGCCAGTAGTATTGGTCGTGATAGATATAATTCACCCCTCCACTTT. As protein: CASSIGRDRYNSPLHF.

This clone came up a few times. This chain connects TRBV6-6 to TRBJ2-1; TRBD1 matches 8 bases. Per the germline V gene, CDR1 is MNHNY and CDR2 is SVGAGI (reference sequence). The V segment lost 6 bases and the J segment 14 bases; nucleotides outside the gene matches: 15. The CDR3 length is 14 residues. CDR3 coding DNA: TGTGCCAGCAGCAGTTATGATTGGACAGGGTACGAGTTCTTC. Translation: CASSSYDWTGYEFF.

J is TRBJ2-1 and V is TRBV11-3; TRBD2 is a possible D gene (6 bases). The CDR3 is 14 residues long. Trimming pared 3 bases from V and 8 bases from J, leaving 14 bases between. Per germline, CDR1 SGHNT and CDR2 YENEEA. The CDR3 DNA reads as TGTGCCAGCAGCTTCGGACTACGTTCCTATGAGCAGTTCTTC. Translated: CASSFGLRSYEQFF. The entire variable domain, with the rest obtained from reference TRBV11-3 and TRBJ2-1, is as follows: EAGVVQSPRYKIIEKKQPVAFWCNPISGHNTLYWYLQNLGQGPELLIRYENEEAVDDSQLPKDRFSAERLKGVDSTLKIQPAELGDSAVYLCASSFGLRSYEQFFGPGTRLTVL.

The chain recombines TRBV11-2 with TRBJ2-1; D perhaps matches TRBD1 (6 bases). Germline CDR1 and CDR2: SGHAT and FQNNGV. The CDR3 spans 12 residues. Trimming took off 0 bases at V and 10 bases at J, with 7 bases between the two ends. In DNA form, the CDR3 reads TGTGCCAGCAGCTTAGATAGGGGGGAGCAGTTCTTC. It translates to CASSLDRGEQFF.

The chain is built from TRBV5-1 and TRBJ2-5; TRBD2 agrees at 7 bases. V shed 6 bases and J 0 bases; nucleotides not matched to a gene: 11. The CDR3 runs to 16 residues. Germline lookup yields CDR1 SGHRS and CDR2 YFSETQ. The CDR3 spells CASKGGSGTYQETQYF. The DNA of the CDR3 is TGCGCCAGCAAAGGAGGAAGCGGGACGTACCAAGAGACCCAGTACTTC. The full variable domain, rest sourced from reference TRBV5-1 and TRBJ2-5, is KAGVTQTPRYLIKTRGQQVTLSCSPISGHRSVSWYQQTPGQGLQFLFEYFSETQRNKGNFPGRFSGRQFSNSRSEMNVSTLELGDSALYLCASKGGSGTYQETQYFGPGTRLLVL.

DNA of the CDR3: TGTGCCAGCAGCTTAGGCGGTACCGTGATCTACGAGCAGTACTTC. This translates into CASSLGGTVIYEQYF. The chain recombines TRBV7-9 with TRBJ2-7; D is uncertain. In germline, CDR1 is SEHNR, CDR2 FQNEAQ (reference sequence). The length of the CDR3 is 15 residues. Trimming cost V 1 base and J 3 bases, with 13 bases left between them.

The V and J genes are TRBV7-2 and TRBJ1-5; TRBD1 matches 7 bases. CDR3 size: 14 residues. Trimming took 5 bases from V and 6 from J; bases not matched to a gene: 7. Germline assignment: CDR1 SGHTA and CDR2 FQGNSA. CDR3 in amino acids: CASSPRQGIQPQHF. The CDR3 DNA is TGTGCCAGCAGCCCCCGACAGGGCATTCAGCCCCAGCATTTT.

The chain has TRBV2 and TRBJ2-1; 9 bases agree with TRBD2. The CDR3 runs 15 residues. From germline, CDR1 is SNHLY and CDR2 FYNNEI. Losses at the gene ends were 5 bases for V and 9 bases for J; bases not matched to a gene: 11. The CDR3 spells CASSLAGEMVAEQFF. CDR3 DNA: TGTGCCAGCAGTTTAGCGGGAGAAATGGTAGCTGAGCAGTTCTTC.

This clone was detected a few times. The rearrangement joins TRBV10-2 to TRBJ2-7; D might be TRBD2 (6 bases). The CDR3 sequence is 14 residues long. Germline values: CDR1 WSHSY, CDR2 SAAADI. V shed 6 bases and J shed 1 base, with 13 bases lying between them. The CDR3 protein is CASRVGSSSYEQYF. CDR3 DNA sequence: TGCGCCAGCAGGGTCGGGAGTTCTTCCTACGAGCAGTACTTC.

CDR3 in amino acids: CASSQVSLAGGTDTQYF. The DNA for the CDR3 is TGTGCCAGCAGCCAAGTTTCCCTAGCGGGAGGCACAGATACGCAGTATTTT. V usage is TRBV4-2 and J usage is TRBJ2-3; 10 bases align to TRBD2. V lost 1 base and J lost 1; bases outside the gene matches: 5. CDR3 size: 17 residues. CDR1 and CDR2 (germline): LGHNA, YNFKEQ.

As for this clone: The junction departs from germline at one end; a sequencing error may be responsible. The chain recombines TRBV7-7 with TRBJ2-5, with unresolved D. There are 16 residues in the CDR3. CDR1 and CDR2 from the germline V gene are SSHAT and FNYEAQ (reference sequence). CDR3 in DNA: TGTGCTAGCAGCTTAGTCCCTTCCCCCGGCCAAGAGACCCAGTACTTC. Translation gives CASSLVPSPGQETQYF.

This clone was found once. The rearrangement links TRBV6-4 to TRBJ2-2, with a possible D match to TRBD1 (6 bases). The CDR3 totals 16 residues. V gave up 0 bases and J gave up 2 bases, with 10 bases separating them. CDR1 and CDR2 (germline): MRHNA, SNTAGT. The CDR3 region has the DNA TGTGCCAGCAGTGACTCGGCAGGGGCAAACACCGGGGAGCTGTTTTTT. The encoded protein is CASSDSAGANTGELFF.

The CDR3 sequence: CSVDSEVCLAGEPYEQYF. The CDR3, as DNA: TGCAGCGTTGACAGTGAAGTCTGTCTAGCGGGAGAGCCCTACGAGCAGTACTTC. This sequence joins TRBV29-1 and TRBJ2-7; 10 bases are a match to TRBD2. V trimming: 3 bases; J trimming: 2 bases; junction bases outside the gene matches: 16. The germline V gene has CDR1 SQVTM and CDR2 ANQGSEA. CDR3 length: 18 amino acids.